This TCR beta chain comes out of a study of blood T cell repertoires in COVID-19. Study-level information: Researchers got acute and convalescent COVID-19 samples from the United States, Italy and Spain. PBMCs, B-cell-depleted T cells, or T cells were the source of the cDNA or gDNA that made up the material.

How the authors handled the data: Scientists estimated how many nucleated cells there were by amplifying reference gene primers. TCRdb's copy holds only in-frame clones and misses some; the assay was immunoSEQ multiplex PCR. V, J and clone size are those of that table, while D and trimming were read from the DNA. The sample holds about 180,000 clones; roughly 83% are singletons and the top ten take 6.5% to 7.5%. Seattle participants joined during active infection and were tracked over time. The trim removed 5 bases at V and 3 bases at J, leaving 6 bases unmatched. Germline V lookup: CDR1 SEHNR, CDR2 FQNEAQ (reference sequence). The length of the CDR3 is 15 residues.

The chain joins TRBV7-9 to TRBJ2-3, with 9 bases matching TRBD1. The sequenced material came from peripheral blood. This TCR derives from a woman in her 40s with COVID-19, enrolled during active disease. CDR3 protein: CASSHDRGSTDTQYF. The CDR3, as DNA: TGTGCCAGCAGCCACGACAGGGGGTCTACAGATACGCAGTATTTT.